This TCR beta chain was sequenced for a study of T-cell reconstitution after alpha-beta-depleted transplantation in children. Overall study findings and caveats: Diversity and T-cell counts at one year after transplant derived mostly from new T cells. Surviving recipient T cells and thymic progenitors produced the high day-60 TCRbeta diversity seen in some patients.

Germline values: CDR1 MNHEY, CDR2 SMNVEV (reference sequence). This CDR3 region has 20 residues. With V trimmed by 1 base and J by 6 bases, 19 bases remained unmatched. In its sample, this clonotype was seen a few times. Antigen: not known. Preparing the TCRbeta library involved the use of unique molecular identifiers. TCRdb reprocessed the PCR reads via MiXCR and lists one record per CDR3 protein. Of 500,000 to 750,000 distinct CDR3 sequences detected, 20% to 30% appear once; the ten largest clones hold 30% to 40%. The specimen comprised PBMCs, sampled before TCRalphabeta/CD19-depleted stem cell transplant. The TCR comes from a boy in the first two years of life with Wiskott-Aldrich syndrome, due to receive a stem cell transplant. The chain carries TRBV27 and TRBJ2-1; 9 bases align to TRBD2. The CDR3 region has the DNA TGTGCCAGCAGTTTATTACGAGGGAGTTCGCGGGAGGGCCGGGGCAATGAGCAGTTCTTC. The encoded protein is CASSLLRGSSREGRGNEQFF.